Below, 5 T cell receptor beta chains from the same sample are listed, as sequenced in a study of blood T cell repertoires in COVID-19. Clones were sequenced by immunoSEQ multiplex PCR, and TCRdb holds only the in-frame ones, with some missing. The table lists some 160,000 clones, over 75% of them singletons. Sequencing was performed on peripheral blood. The receptors come from a woman aged 45-65 years with acute or convalescent COVID-19.

The rearrangement joins TRBV13 to TRBJ1-1, with D unclear. Germline V gene sequence: CDR1 PRHDT, CDR2 FYEKMQ (reference sequence). The CDR3 spans 15 residues. The germline V and J ends were trimmed by 1 base and 3 bases, with 12 bases remaining between them. CDR3 sequence: CASSLAGGQHTEAFF. CDR3 coding DNA: TGTGCCAGCAGCTTAGCTGGAGGGCAACACACTGAAGCTTTCTTT.

The chain uses TRBV6-1 and TRBJ1-5; possible D gene TRBD1, 5 bases. CDR1 is MNHNS and CDR2 is SASEGT in the germline V gene. V was shortened by 4 bases and J by 1 base, with 26 bases between the two germline ends. The CDR3 runs 20 residues. The CDR3: CASSAGAGVTHFASNQPQHF. Written as DNA, the CDR3 is TGTGCCAGCAGTGCTGGGGCCGGAGTTACCCACTTCGCGAGCAATCAGCCCCAGCATTTT.

The chain carries TRBV5-1 and TRBJ1-2; D not certain. CDR3 length equals 15 residues. V was cut by 4 bases and J by 6 bases, with 19 bases left in between. The V gene's germline CDR1 is SGHRS and CDR2 YFSETQ. The CDR3: CASSPLSSREHGYTF. The CDR3 DNA follows: TGCGCCAGCAGCCCATTGAGCAGCCGGGAACATGGCTACACCTTC.

The V gene is TRBV7-2, the J gene TRBJ2-1; 10 bases fit TRBD2. V lost 5 bases, J lost 8 bases, and 12 bases stayed unmatched. Per germline, CDR1 SGHTA and CDR2 FQGNSA. This CDR3 has 16 amino acids. CDR3 protein: CASSETIPAGGHEQFF. Written as DNA, the CDR3 is TGTGCCAGCAGCGAAACAATACCAGCGGGGGGGCATGAGCAGTTCTTC.

The chain employs TRBV25-1 and TRBJ1-1; a possible D gene is TRBD1 (5 bases). Trimming removed 5 bases from V and 1 base from J, with 11 bases in between. Germline loops: CDR1 MGHDK, CDR2 SYGVNS. The CDR3 totals 14 residues. CDR3 protein: CASSMWGANTEAFF. The CDR3 coding sequence is TGTGCCAGCAGTATGTGGGGCGCGAACACTGAAGCTTTCTTT. Together with reference TRBV25-1 and TRBJ1-1, the CDR3 gives the full variable domain: EADIYQTPRYLVIGTGKKITLECSQTMGHDKMYWYQQDPGMELHLIHYSYGVNSTEKGDLSSESTVSRIRTEHFPLTLESARPSHTSQYLCASSMWGANTEAFFGQGTRLTVV.